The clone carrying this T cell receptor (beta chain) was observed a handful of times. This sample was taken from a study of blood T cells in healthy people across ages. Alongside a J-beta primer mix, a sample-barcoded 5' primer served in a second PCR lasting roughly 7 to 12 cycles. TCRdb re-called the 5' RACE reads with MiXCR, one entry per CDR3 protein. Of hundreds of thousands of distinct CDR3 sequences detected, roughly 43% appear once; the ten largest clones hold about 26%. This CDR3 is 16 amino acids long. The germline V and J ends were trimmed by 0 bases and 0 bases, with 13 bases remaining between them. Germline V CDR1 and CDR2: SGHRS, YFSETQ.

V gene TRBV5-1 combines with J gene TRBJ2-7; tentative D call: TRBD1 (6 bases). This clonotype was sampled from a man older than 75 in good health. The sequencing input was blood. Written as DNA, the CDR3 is TGCGCCAGCAGCTTGGCCGGGGACATTAACTCCTACGAGCAGTACTTC. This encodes CASSLAGDINSYEQYF.